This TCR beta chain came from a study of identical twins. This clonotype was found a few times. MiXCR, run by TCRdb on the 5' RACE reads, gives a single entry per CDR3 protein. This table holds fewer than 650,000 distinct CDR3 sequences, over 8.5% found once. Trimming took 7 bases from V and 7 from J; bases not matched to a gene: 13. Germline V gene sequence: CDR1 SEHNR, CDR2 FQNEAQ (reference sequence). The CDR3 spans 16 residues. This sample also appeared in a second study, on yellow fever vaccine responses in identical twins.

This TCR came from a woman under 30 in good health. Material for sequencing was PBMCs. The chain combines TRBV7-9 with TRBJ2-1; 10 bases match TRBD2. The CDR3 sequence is CASTDTERGGRNEQFF. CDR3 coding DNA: TGTGCCAGCACCGACACGGAGCGGGGGGGCAGAAATGAGCAGTTCTTC. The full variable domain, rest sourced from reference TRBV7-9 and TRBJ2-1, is DTGVSQNPRHKITKRGQNVTFRCDPISEHNRLYWYRQTLGQGPEFLTYFQNEAQLEKSRLLSDRFSAERPKGSFSTLEIQRTEQGDSAMYLCASTDTERGGRNEQFFGPGTRLTVL.